This T cell receptor beta chain was profiled in a study of a mutant IDH1 vaccine in newly diagnosed glioma. Across the whole study: Vaccinations, eight in total, occurred in weeks 1, 3, 5, 7, 11, 15, 19, 23. Before enrollment, the patients had been treated with radiotherapy alone, temozolomide alone, or both together. Most of them had received both.

Clones were read by immunoSEQ multiplex PCR, and TCRdb kept only the in-frame ones, dropping some. The top ten clones hold approximately 25% of a sample with about 31,000 clones, 75% to 85% of them seen once. About this clone: The antigen remains unidentified.

Germline V CDR1 and CDR2: SEHNR, FQNEAQ (reference sequence). This CDR3 has 19 residues. Trimming cost V 6 bases and J 0 bases, with 21 bases left between them. Time point reported: week 11, during vaccination. Every single dose of the vaccine, 300 ug of mutant IDH1 20-mer peptide, came with topical imiquimod. Donors' newly diagnosed IDH1-mutant WHO grade 3 or 4 astrocytomas lacked nuclear ATRX. Here the sequenced sample was PBMCs, taken from a glioma patient whose treatment included an IDH1 peptide vaccine. This receptor was obtained from a man younger than 40 with glioma. The chain is built from TRBV7-9 and TRBJ2-6; weak D call: TRBD2 (6 bases). CDR3 DNA: TGTGCCAGCAGTCCTCAAGGCGGGACGGAAGCCTCTGGGGCCAACGTCCTGACTTTC. This sequence encodes CASSPQGGTEASGANVLTF. Using reference TRBV7-9 and TRBJ2-6 for the parts outside the CDR3, the full variable domain is DTGVSQNPRHKITKRGQNVTFRCDPISEHNRLYWYRQTLGQGPEFLTYFQNEAQLEKSRLLSDRFSAERPKGSFSTLEIQRTEQGDSAMYLCASSPQGGTEASGANVLTFGAGSRLTVL.